A selection of T cell receptor beta chains follows, all from one sample in a study of blood T cell repertoires in COVID-19. Sequenced by immunoSEQ multiplex PCR; TCRdb stores in-frame clones only, minus some. The profile shows some 150,000 clones, approximately 85% of them singletons. Input material: peripheral blood. These TCRs come from a man in his fifties or sixties with acute or convalescent COVID-19. The CDR3 runs from the conserved cysteine through the conserved F or W.

>TRBV7-8
CASSWGQVPEAFF
>TRBV6-6
CASSPPGSPLHF
>TRBV11-2
CASSLVLAGDYEQYF
>TRBV6-6
CASSYSRGSNQPQHF
>TRBV6-4
CARTPGQGPDNSPLHF
>TRBV6-4
CASSEQGGNQPQHF
>TRBV7-2
CASSLELAGAYEQYF
>TRBV12-3/TRBV12-4
CASSWTGQETQYF
>TRBV7-2
CASSYRTGLTEAFF
>TRBV2
CASRQGQWGGEQYF
>TRBV19
CASSSAQGKETQYF
>TRBV29-1
CSVRQGAQKLFF
>TRBV5-4
CASRRGGTGTTGELFF
>TRBV21-1
CASSKSNSPLHF
>TRBV5-5
CASSRGGAQSNQPQHF
>TRBV19
CASNPRTGDEQFF
>TRBV27
CASSLNQVGNSPLHF
>TRBV6-5
CASRRQSWSNQPQHF
>TRBV10-2
CASGETSGGNEQFF
>TRBV7-2
CASSLAEFAEAFF
>TRBV12-3/TRBV12-4
CASSFYGTDTQYF
>TRBV7-2
CASRDRINEKLFF
>TRBV10-3
CAIKRTGHTEAFF
>TRBV5-4
CASSLERGISGNTIYF
>TRBV9
CASSEHSSYNSPLHF
>TRBV21-1
CASNKGYRPGYTF
>TRBV9
CASSVAAGRVRGYTF
>TRBV7-9
CASSAHTQGWGTDTQYF
>TRBV9
CASSGATSLTDTQYF
>TRBV4-1
CASSQGGRLTGNTIYF
>TRBV24-1
CATSQPGTGQETQYF
>TRBV19
CASLRTGGIEYTEAFF
>TRBV27
CASSPWTGETDTQYF
>TRBV2
CASRGPSVSSDEQFF
>TRBV5-4
CASSPGLAGGSYNEQFF
>TRBV6-1
CASSDVSYYGYTF
>TRBV10-3
CAINPGGQPDSPLHF
>TRBV7-8
CASSLGFPLAGVKNIQYF
>TRBV5-1
CASSDAIAPKSEQYF
>TRBV12-5
CASGPPGQTLANYGYTF
>TRBV7-6
CASSPGPTGVSTDTQYF
>TRBV5-4
CASSYTGTGELFF
>TRBV19
CASSIDSGYQPQHF
>TRBV7-3
CASSLIKLAGGSYEQYF
>TRBV7-9
CASSSGGGKEFDPKETQYF
>TRBV18
CASSPDRPLLANYGYTF
>TRBV18
CASSYISPSRNMNTEAFF
>TRBV2
CASLVTSGRPNEQFF
>TRBV2
CASDRGPNQPQHF
>TRBV11-3
CASRPPSVVTGELFF
>TRBV4-1
CASSLGQGKLFF
>TRBV7-9
CASSFRNTIYF
>TRBV7-2
CASSPLAGYTDTQYF